This is a list of T cell receptor beta chains from one sample in a study of identifying expanded T cells in peripheral blood. Method: immunoSEQ multiplex PCR; TCRdb's copy keeps in-frame clones and lacks some. The sample yields approximately 100,000 clones, about nine tenths seen once. Source material: blood. The receptors shown here come from a person aged 18 to 70 in good health. The CDR3 runs from the conserved cysteine through the conserved F or W. D genes are given only for firm matches. The size field is filled for only some rows; it gives once, few, many or a size class.

DNA: TGTGCCAGCTCACAGGGACGGCCCCCGACAGATACGCAGTATTTT
CDR3: CASSQGRPPTDTQYF
V: TRBV18
D: NA
size: once
J: TRBJ2-3

DNA: TGTGCCAGCAGCAACTTTGGGGGGCCCTTGACCCAGTACTTC
CDR3: CASSNFGGPLTQYF
V: TRBV6-5
D: NA
size: NA
J: TRBJ2-5

DNA: TGTGCCAGCAGCGTAGAAGGGCTTAATGAAAAACTGTTTTTT
CDR3: CASSVEGLNEKLFF
V: TRBV9
D: NA
size: once
J: TRBJ1-4

DNA: TGTGCCAGCAGTAGGTCCAACACTGAAGCTTTCTTT
CDR3: CASSRSNTEAFF
V: TRBV6-5
D: NA
size: NA
J: TRBJ1-1

DNA: TGTGCCAGCAGCCTACTATACCAAGAGACCCAGTACTTC
CDR3: CASSLLYQETQYF
V: TRBV11-2
D: NA
size: NA
J: TRBJ2-5

DNA: TGCGCCAGCAGCCAAGATAGTTTCGATTGGCGTCACAGAGCCGGGGAGCTGTTTTTT
CDR3: CASSQDSFDWRHRAGELFF
V: TRBV4-3
D: NA
size: NA
J: TRBJ2-2

DNA: TGTGCCAGCAGGGAAGGACAGGGGGCACTGAGTCAGCCCCAGCATTTT
CDR3: CASREGQGALSQPQHF
V: TRBV2
D: TRBD1
size: NA
J: TRBJ1-5

DNA: TGTGCCTGGGCCGGCCCTCCCGGGGACGAGCAGTACTTC
CDR3: CAWAGPPGDEQYF
V: TRBV30
D: NA
size: NA
J: TRBJ2-7

DNA: TGTGCCAGCAGTGACTCAGGCCTTGCCGCAGATACGCAGTATTTT
CDR3: CASSDSGLAADTQYF
V: TRBV6-4
D: NA
size: NA
J: TRBJ2-3

DNA: TGTGCCAGCAGTTTAGAGGGCGACAGGGGAGATGGCTACACCTTC
CDR3: CASSLEGDRGDGYTF
V: TRBV28
D: TRBD1
size: NA
J: TRBJ1-2

DNA: TGTGCCAGCAGTGAGGGCTTCGAGCAGTACTTC
CDR3: CASSEGFEQYF
V: TRBV27
D: NA
size: NA
J: TRBJ2-7

DNA: TGTGCCAGCGGACCGGGTCCCACTAATGAAAAACTGTTTTTT
CDR3: CASGPGPTNEKLFF
V: TRBV7-9
D: NA
size: NA
J: TRBJ1-4

DNA: TGCGCCAGCAGCCAAGATCGACAGGGCTCCTCTGCAACTAATGAAAAACTGTTTTTT
CDR3: CASSQDRQGSSATNEKLFF
V: TRBV4-1
D: TRBD1
size: NA
J: TRBJ1-4

DNA: TGCGCCAGCAGTACAGGGAAGATTAGCGATGAGCAGTTCTTC
CDR3: CASSTGKISDEQFF
V: TRBV5-1
D: NA
size: NA
J: TRBJ2-1

DNA: TGTGCCAGCAGCCTCCGGGACAGGGGCTACGAGCAGTACTTC
CDR3: CASSLRDRGYEQYF
V: TRBV14
D: TRBD1
size: NA
J: TRBJ2-7

DNA: TGTGCCAGCAGTGGACTAGCGGGAGGCGACTACGAGCAGTACTTC
CDR3: CASSGLAGGDYEQYF
V: TRBV6-1
D: TRBD2
size: NA
J: TRBJ2-7